The clone carrying this T cell receptor beta chain was seen ten or more times. Its target is unknown. V shed 0 bases and J shed 7 bases, with 6 bases lying between them. Germline V lookup: CDR1 PRHDT, CDR2 FYEKMQ (reference sequence). CDR3 length equals 12 residues. This specimen belongs to a study of regulatory T cells in long-lasting Graves disease. Stated time point: persistent/refractory GD, antithyroid drugs over 5 years with positive TRAb. Construction of the TCR library relied on RNA isolated from PBMCs. TCR beta libraries were built with iRepertoire HTBI primers and Arm-PCR of CDR3 regions. TCRdb re-analysed the multiplex PCR reads in MiXCR, keeping a single row per CDR3 protein. The sample holds hundreds of thousands of distinct CDR3 sequences; more than 20% are singletons and the top ten take about 8.3%. Points from the study as a whole: Blood alone, not thyroid tissue, was studied. There were preferences for TRBV28, TRBJ1-2 and TRBJ2-5 in persistent disease. Having few samples may have compromised the accuracy.

The specimen was peripheral blood mononuclear cells (PBMCs), collected when the disease was refractory, from a patient treated with antithyroid drugs. This TCR derives from a female donor with Graves disease. The J gene is TRBJ1-2, the V gene TRBV13, with D hard to call. The CDR3 DNA is TGTGCCAGCAGCTTAGGGATATCTGGCTACACCTTC. Residues: CASSLGISGYTF. Drawing the rest from reference TRBV13 and TRBJ1-2, the complete variable domain is AAGVIQSPRHLIKEKRETATLKCYPIPRHDTVYWYQQGPGQDPQFLISFYEKMQSDKGSIPDRFSAQQFSDYHSELNMSSLELGDSALYFCASSLGISGYTFGSGTRLTVV.